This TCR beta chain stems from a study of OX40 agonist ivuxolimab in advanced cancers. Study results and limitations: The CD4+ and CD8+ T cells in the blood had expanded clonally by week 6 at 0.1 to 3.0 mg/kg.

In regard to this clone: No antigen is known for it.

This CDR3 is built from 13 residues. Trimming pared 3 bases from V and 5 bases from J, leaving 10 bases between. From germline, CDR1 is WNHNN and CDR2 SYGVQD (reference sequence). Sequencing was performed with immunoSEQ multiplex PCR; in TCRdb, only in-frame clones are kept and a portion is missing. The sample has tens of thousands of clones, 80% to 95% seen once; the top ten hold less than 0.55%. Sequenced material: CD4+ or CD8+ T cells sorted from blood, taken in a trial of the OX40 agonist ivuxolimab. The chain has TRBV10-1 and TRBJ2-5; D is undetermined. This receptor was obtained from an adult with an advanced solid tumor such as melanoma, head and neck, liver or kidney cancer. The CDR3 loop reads CASSDNPGETQYF. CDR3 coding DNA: TGCGCCAGCAGTGATAATCCCGGGGAGACCCAGTACTTC.